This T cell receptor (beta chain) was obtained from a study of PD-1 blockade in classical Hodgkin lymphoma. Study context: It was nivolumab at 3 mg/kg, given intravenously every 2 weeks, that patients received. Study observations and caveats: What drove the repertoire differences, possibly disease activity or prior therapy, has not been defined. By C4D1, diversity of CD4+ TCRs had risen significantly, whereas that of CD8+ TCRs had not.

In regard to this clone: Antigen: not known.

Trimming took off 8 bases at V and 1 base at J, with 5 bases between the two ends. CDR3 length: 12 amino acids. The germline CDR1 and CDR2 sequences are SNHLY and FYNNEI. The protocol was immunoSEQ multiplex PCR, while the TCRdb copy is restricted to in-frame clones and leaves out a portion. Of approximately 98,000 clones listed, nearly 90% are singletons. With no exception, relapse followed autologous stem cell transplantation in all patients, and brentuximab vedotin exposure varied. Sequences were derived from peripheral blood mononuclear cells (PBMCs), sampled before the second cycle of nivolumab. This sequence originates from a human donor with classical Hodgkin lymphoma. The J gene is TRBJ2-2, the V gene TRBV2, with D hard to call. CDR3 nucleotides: TGTGCCAGCGCAGGGAACACCGGGGAGCTGTTTTTT. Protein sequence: CASAGNTGELFF.